The rows below give T cell receptor beta chains drawn from one sample of a study of shared clonotypes between healthy human individuals. Profiled with immunoSEQ multiplex PCR; TCRdb holds only in-frame clones, not every one. This sample has 2,500,000 or so clones, with roughly 92% found just once. Sequences were obtained from naive CD4+ T cells from PBMCs. The receptors come from a man aged 18 to 29 in good health. Some clones in this sample may be carry-over from other donors' samples. Each CDR3 is given with its conserved first and last residue. A D gene is named only where the DNA matches it firmly. Clone size is not always given. Where it is, it says once, few, many or a class for expanded clones.

size	D	V	J	CDR3	DNA
NA	TRBD2	TRBV5-1	TRBJ2-7	CASSPGTSGTSYEQYF	TGCGCCAGCAGCCCCGGGACTAGCGGGACCAGCTACGAGCAGTACTTC
NA	TRBD2	TRBV30	TRBJ2-5	CAWSQASGIGTQYF	TGTGCCTGGAGTCAGGCCAGCGGGATAGGGACCCAGTACTTC
once	NA	TRBV18	TRBJ2-2	CASSQTSWGTGELFF	TGTGCCAGCTCACAGACTAGTTGGGGCACCGGGGAGCTGTTTTTT
NA	NA	TRBV4-3	TRBJ2-7	CASSHDPSREQYF	TGCGCCAGCAGCCACGACCCCTCGAGGGAGCAGTACTTC
NA	NA	TRBV6-6	TRBJ2-7	CATSQGVGIEQYF	TGTGCCACCAGCCAAGGTGTGGGTATCGAGCAGTACTTC
NA	TRBD2	TRBV4-1	TRBJ2-1	CASSQDRAGAYNEQFF	TGCGCCAGCAGCCAAGATCGAGCGGGAGCCTACAATGAGCAGTTCTTC
once	NA	TRBV15	TRBJ2-6	CATSRDRRPSGANVLTF	TGTGCCACCAGCAGAGACCGACGGCCCTCTGGGGCCAACGTCCTGACTTTC
once	NA	TRBV7-2	TRBJ2-3	CASSRGGSTDTQYF	TGTGCCAGCAGCCGAGGCGGGAGCACAGATACGCAGTATTTT
NA	NA	TRBV5-1	TRBJ2-3	CASSLPRGNLDTDTQYF	TGCGCCAGCAGCCTCCCCAGGGGAAACCTTGACACAGATACGCAGTATTTT
once	TRBD1	TRBV19	TRBJ2-7	CASSPDRATYEQYF	TGTGCCAGTAGCCCGGACAGGGCAACCTACGAGCAGTACTTC
NA	TRBD2	TRBV11-3	TRBJ2-5	CASSAGTSGEETQYF	TGTGCCAGCAGCGCCGGGACTAGCGGTGAAGAGACCCAGTACTTC
NA	TRBD2	TRBV5-4	TRBJ2-7	CASSPRPPTSGGTYEQYF	TGTGCCAGCAGCCCCCGACCCCCTACTAGCGGGGGGACCTACGAGCAGTACTTC
NA	NA	TRBV6-1	TRBJ2-3	CATSERVPDTQYF	TGTGCCACCTCTGAGAGGGTACCAGATACGCAGTATTTT
NA	NA	TRBV7-2	TRBJ1-2	CASSFRQGGGYGYTF	TGTGCCAGCAGCTTTAGGCAGGGAGGGGGCTATGGCTACACCTTC
NA	NA	TRBV7-8	TRBJ2-4	CASSLTQGHRSLNF	TGTGCCAGCAGCTTGACGCAGGGCCACCGTTCCTTGAACTTC
NA	NA	TRBV7-3	TRBJ2-1	CASSLIKGYTEQFF	TGTGCCAGCAGCTTAATCAAAGGGTACACTGAGCAGTTCTTC
NA	TRBD2	TRBV7-2	TRBJ2-1	CASSFSGFSYNEQFF	TGTGCCAGCAGCTTTAGCGGGTTCTCCTACAATGAGCAGTTCTTC
NA	TRBD1	TRBV28	TRBJ2-7	CASRGTGGFNEQYF	TGTGCCAGCAGAGGGACAGGGGGCTTCAACGAGCAGTACTTC
NA	NA	TRBV10-3	TRBJ2-7	CAIGNGGEQYF	TGTGCCATCGGGAACGGCGGCGAGCAGTACTTC
NA	NA	TRBV30	TRBJ1-3	CAWSPGIVYGNTIYF	TGTGCCTGGAGTCCGGGCATTGTCTATGGAAACACCATATATTTT
NA	TRBD1	TRBV10-3	TRBJ2-6	CATRYLGQGPGANVLTF	TGTGCCACCCGATATCTGGGACAGGGCCCTGGGGCCAACGTCCTGACTTTC
NA	NA	TRBV7-3	TRBJ2-5	CASSLNRQETQYF	TGTGCCAGCAGCTTAAACCGGCAAGAGACCCAGTACTTC
NA	NA	TRBV2	TRBJ1-5	CASSYNSGDQPQHF	TGTGCCAGCTCATACAACTCAGGGGATCAGCCCCAGCATTTT
NA	TRBD2	TRBV30	TRBJ2-7	CAWSVGMGGTYEQYF	TGTGCCTGGAGTGTAGGGATGGGGGGGACCTACGAGCAGTACTTC
NA	TRBD2	TRBV4-1	TRBJ2-2	CASSQDFASGGRTGELFF	TGCGCCAGCAGCCAAGATTTTGCTAGCGGGGGGAGGACCGGGGAGCTGTTTTTT
NA	TRBD2	TRBV5-6	TRBJ2-5	CASSRTGRGETQYF	TGTGCCAGCAGCAGGACCGGGCGGGGGGAGACCCAGTACTTC
NA	NA	TRBV7-2	TRBJ2-2	CASSLNGVGTGELFF	TGTGCCAGCAGCTTAAATGGGGTAGGAACCGGGGAGCTGTTTTTT
NA	TRBD1	TRBV7-7	TRBJ1-3	CASATGFGNTIYF	TGTGCCAGCGCGACAGGGTTTGGAAACACCATATATTTT
once	TRBD1	TRBV5-5	TRBJ2-7	CASSLGQVHSYEQYF	TGTGCCAGCAGCCTGGGACAGGTCCACTCCTACGAGCAGTACTTC
NA	NA	TRBV27	TRBJ2-2	CASSLEVGGLTGELFF	TGTGCCAGCAGTTTGGAAGTGGGAGGCCTCACCGGGGAGCTGTTTTTT
NA	NA	TRBV7-9	TRBJ1-5	CASSPGGPQPQHF	TGTGCCAGCAGTCCTGGGGGGCCTCAGCCCCAGCATTTT
NA	TRBD1	TRBV5-1	TRBJ1-2	CASSVRDRDVYGYTF	TGCGCCAGCAGCGTACGGGACAGGGATGTCTATGGCTACACCTTC
NA	NA	TRBV5-1	TRBJ1-2	CASSLSPGNYGYTF	TGCGCCAGCAGCTTGAGTCCGGGAAACTATGGCTACACCTTC
NA	NA	TRBV6-4	TRBJ2-1	CASTVGAYNEQFF	TGTGCCAGCACTGTCGGTGCGTACAATGAGCAGTTCTTC